This T cell receptor beta chain is from a study of radiotherapy plus CTLA-4 blockade in lung cancer. As for the study in general: Disease control was seen in 31% of patients, objective responses in 18%.

Note on this clone: As yet, its antigen is unknown.

Some clones are missing from TCRdb's copy, which holds only in-frame ones; the method was immunoSEQ multiplex PCR. The repertoire holds about 45,000 clones, around 76% seen once, with around 8.3% in the top ten. In chemo-refractory metastatic non-small-cell lung cancer, patients got ipilimumab CTLA-4 blockade together with focal radiation. This CDR3 is 12 amino acids long. The V end was cut by 4 bases, the J end by 7 bases, with 10 bases between. CDR1 is MNHEY and CDR2 is SVGAGI in the germline V gene. Overall study findings and caveats: Radiotherapy was combined with ipilimumab, and tumor-derived TCR clones then expanded in blood. Reportedly, early blood T cell clone dynamics best predicted response, with interferon-beta.

The gene calls are TRBV6-5 and TRBJ1-2; D perhaps matches TRBD1 (5 bases). Material: peripheral blood, obtained from a patient treated with radiotherapy plus ipilimumab. The sequence was obtained from a human donor with non-small cell lung cancer who had stable disease on radiotherapy plus ipilimumab. The CDR3, as DNA: TGTGCCAGCAGTTCCATCGGGGCTGGCTACACCTTC. The encoded protein is CASSSIGAGYTF.